This TCR beta chain was captured by sequencing in a study of T cells in Graves' hyperthyroidism and ophthalmopathy. This clonotype was observed many times. Its antigen is still unknown. RNA transcripts gave rise to amplified TCR beta CDR3 regions. Primed by the HTBI set, a first-round RT-PCR was run on the TCR CDR3. MiXCR, applied by TCRdb to the multiplex PCR reads, yields one record per CDR3 protein. The sample carries roughly 290,000 distinct CDR3 sequences, roughly 13% recorded once. With a duration under 2 months, the hyperthyroidism was newly diagnosed in patients aged 18 to 65. Used for diagnoses were clinical symptoms, serum thyroxine and TRAb, thyroid ultrasound and orbital computed tomography. Fresh peripheral blood, 10 ml, yielded the PBMCs. The V gene end was trimmed by 1 base and the J gene end by 1 base; junction bases not matched to a gene: 12. Looked up from germline, CDR1 is SGHAT and CDR2 is FQNNGV. The CDR3 has 18 amino acids.

Study-wide findings and caveats: Model predictions of ophthalmopathy came a median approximately 6.2 months before onset.

The sequencing input was blood. This clonotype was obtained from a woman aged 25 to 39 with Graves' hyperthyroidism that later progressed to Graves' ophthalmopathy. V usage is TRBV11-2 and J usage is TRBJ2-5; TRBD1 aligns across 7 bases. The CDR3 DNA is TGTGCCAGCAGCTTAGTAGGTGAGGGGGCACCCCCCCAAGAGACCCAGTACTTC. Translation: CASSLVGEGAPPQETQYF.